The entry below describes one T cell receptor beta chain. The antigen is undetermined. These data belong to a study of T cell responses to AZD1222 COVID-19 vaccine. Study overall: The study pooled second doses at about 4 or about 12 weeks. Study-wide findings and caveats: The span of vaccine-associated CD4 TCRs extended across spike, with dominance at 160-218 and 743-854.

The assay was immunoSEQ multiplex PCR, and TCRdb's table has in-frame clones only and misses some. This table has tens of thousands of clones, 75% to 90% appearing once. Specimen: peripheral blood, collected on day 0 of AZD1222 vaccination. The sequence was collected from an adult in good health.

CDR3 nucleotide sequence: TGTGCCAGCAGCCTGACCGGGAACACTGAAGCTTTCTTT. Residues: CASSLTGNTEAFF. The chain is built from TRBV7-9 and TRBJ1-1; D ambiguous. Deletions cut 5 bases from V and 1 base from J, with 8 bases between. The germline V gene has CDR1 SEHNR and CDR2 FQNEAQ (reference sequence). The CDR3 length is 13 residues.